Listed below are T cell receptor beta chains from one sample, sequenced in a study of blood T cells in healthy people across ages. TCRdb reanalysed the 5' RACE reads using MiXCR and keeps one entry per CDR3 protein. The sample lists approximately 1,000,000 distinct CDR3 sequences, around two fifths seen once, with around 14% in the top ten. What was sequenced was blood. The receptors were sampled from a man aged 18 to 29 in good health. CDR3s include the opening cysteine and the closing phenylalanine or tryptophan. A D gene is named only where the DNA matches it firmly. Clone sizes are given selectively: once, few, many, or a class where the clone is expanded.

CDR3 DNA: TGTGCCACCAGTGACATGGGACAGGGGAGGGATGAGCAGTTCTTC; CDR3 protein: CATSDMGQGRDEQFF; V gene: TRBV24-1; D gene: TRBD1; J gene: TRBJ2-1; clone size: NA
CDR3 DNA: TGTGCCAGCAGTGAACTATTCGACAGGGGGGATACGCAGTATTTT; CDR3 protein: CASSELFDRGDTQYF; V gene: TRBV25-1; D gene: TRBD1; J gene: TRBJ2-3; clone size: few
CDR3 DNA: TGTGCCACCAGCTTAGAGGCAGGGCTGAACACTGAAGCTTTCTTT; CDR3 protein: CATSLEAGLNTEAFF; V gene: TRBV7-8; D gene: NA; J gene: TRBJ1-1; clone size: NA
CDR3 DNA: TGTGCCAGCAGCGTACCATGGGGTAGCACAGATACGCAGTATTTT; CDR3 protein: CASSVPWGSTDTQYF; V gene: TRBV11-2; D gene: NA; J gene: TRBJ2-3; clone size: NA
CDR3 DNA: TGTGCCAGCAGCCCACAAGTGACAGGGGGCTATGAAAAACTGTTTTTT; CDR3 protein: CASSPQVTGGYEKLFF; V gene: TRBV7-2; D gene: TRBD1; J gene: TRBJ1-4; clone size: NA
CDR3 DNA: TGTGCCAGCAGTCCCTTACTAGCGGGGGACCTCCAAGAGACCCAGTACTTC; CDR3 protein: CASSPLLAGDLQETQYF; V gene: TRBV12-3/TRBV12-4; D gene: TRBD2; J gene: TRBJ2-5; clone size: NA
CDR3 DNA: TGCAGTGCTAGTGGTTACCGGACAGTCAACAATGAGCAGTTCTTC; CDR3 protein: CSASGYRTVNNEQFF; V gene: TRBV20-1; D gene: NA; J gene: TRBJ2-1; clone size: NA
CDR3 DNA: TGTGCCATCAGTGAGTCGATAGGGGGCTCGAGCTATGGCTACACCTTC; CDR3 protein: CAISESIGGSSYGYTF; V gene: TRBV10-3; D gene: TRBD1; J gene: TRBJ1-2; clone size: NA
CDR3 DNA: TGCGCCAGCAGCCAAGATTTGACAGGTCGACGGAACACTGAAGCTTTCTTT; CDR3 protein: CASSQDLTGRRNTEAFF; V gene: TRBV4-3; D gene: NA; J gene: TRBJ1-1; clone size: NA
CDR3 DNA: TGTGCCAGCAGCTACCACGGGACAGGGCACGAGCAGTACTTC; CDR3 protein: CASSYHGTGHEQYF; V gene: TRBV12-3/TRBV12-4; D gene: TRBD1; J gene: TRBJ2-7; clone size: few
CDR3 DNA: TGTGCCTGGAGTGTACGGGGAGGGAACACTGAAGCTTTCTTT; CDR3 protein: CAWSVRGGNTEAFF; V gene: TRBV30; D gene: NA; J gene: TRBJ1-1; clone size: NA
CDR3 DNA: TGTGCCAGCAGCCTCCGGGACATCTCCTACAATGAGCAGTTCTTC; CDR3 protein: CASSLRDISYNEQFF; V gene: TRBV28; D gene: NA; J gene: TRBJ2-1; clone size: NA
CDR3 DNA: TGTGCCAGCAGAGCGGCGTACTCCCATGAGCAGTTCTTC; CDR3 protein: CASRAAYSHEQFF; V gene: TRBV6-5; D gene: NA; J gene: TRBJ2-1; clone size: NA
CDR3 DNA: TGTGCCAGCAGTTTAACTCCCGGTGGGGATGAGCAGTTCTTC; CDR3 protein: CASSLTPGGDEQFF; V gene: TRBV2; D gene: NA; J gene: TRBJ2-1; clone size: once
CDR3 DNA: TGTGCCAGCAGTGAATGGGACAGGGAAAACTATGGCTACACCTTC; CDR3 protein: CASSEWDRENYGYTF; V gene: TRBV2; D gene: TRBD1; J gene: TRBJ1-2; clone size: once
CDR3 DNA: TGTGCCAGCAGTCCCGTCAGTCCGGTGCACCTATTCTATGGCTACACCTTC; CDR3 protein: CASSPVSPVHLFYGYTF; V gene: TRBV12-3/TRBV12-4; D gene: NA; J gene: TRBJ1-2; clone size: NA
CDR3 DNA: TGTGCCAGCAGCATTAGATTGCGGGGGCGAGGCACTGAAGCTTTCTTT; CDR3 protein: CASSIRLRGRGTEAFF; V gene: TRBV11-3; D gene: NA; J gene: TRBJ1-1; clone size: NA
CDR3 DNA: TGTGCCAGCAGTTACGACCAGCTTTACTACGAGCAGTACTTC; CDR3 protein: CASSYDQLYYEQYF; V gene: TRBV6-2/TRBV6-3; D gene: NA; J gene: TRBJ2-7; clone size: NA
CDR3 DNA: TGTGCCAGCAGTCTAGGACTAGCGGGGGTAACCTACAATGAGCAGTTCTTC; CDR3 protein: CASSLGLAGVTYNEQFF; V gene: TRBV12-3/TRBV12-4; D gene: TRBD2; J gene: TRBJ2-1; clone size: few